This TCR beta chain was retrieved from a study of T cells of healthy individuals. One entry per CDR3 protein, called by TCRdb with MiXCR from the 5' RACE reads. Of nearly 100,000 distinct CDR3 sequences in the sample, roughly 15% were seen once. The ends were cut back, 2 bases at V and 5 bases at J, with 10 bases in the middle. The CDR3 covers 14 residues. The germline CDR1 and CDR2 sequences are MDHEN and SYDVKM. This rearrangement joins TRBV28 to TRBJ2-1, with D uncertain. This TCR was sampled from a human donor in good health. The CDR3 sequence: CASSLRTFHNEQFF. DNA of the CDR3: TGTGCCAGCAGTTTACGTACGTTCCACAATGAGCAGTTCTTC.